Shown below are 13 T cell receptor beta chains from a single sample sequenced in a study of shared clonotypes between healthy human individuals. Assay used: immunoSEQ multiplex PCR; TCRdb lists only in-frame clones, some missing. The table records around 1.6 million clones, nearly 99% of them present only once. Sequenced input: naive CD4+ T cells sorted from blood. The sample's subset: CD45RA+ positively selected. These receptors came from a man aged 25-45 years in good health.

The V gene is TRBV5-4, the J gene TRBJ1-5; tentative D call: TRBD1 (5 bases). Trimming removed 2 bases at V and 2 bases at J, with 20 bases between. Germline assignment: CDR1 SGHNT and CDR2 YYREEE (reference sequence). The CDR3 loop spans 18 amino acids. The DNA of the CDR3 is TGTGCCAGCAGCTTAAGAGACAGAACCGTTTTTCGCAATCAGCCCCAGCATTTT. Translated, it gives CASSLRDRTVFRNQPQHF.

CDR3 coding DNA: TGCGCCAGCAGCCTAACAGGGGGCGCCTCCTACGAGCAGTACTTC. Its translation is CASSLTGGASYEQYF. The chain employs TRBV5-1 and TRBJ2-7; 9 nucleotides align to TRBD1. V was clipped by 4 bases and J by 0 bases; unmatched bases: 5. The CDR3 has 15 residues. Germline V gene sequence: CDR1 SGHRS, CDR2 YFSETQ.

J is TRBJ2-7 and V is TRBV5-1; D gene unclear. This CDR3 has 14 amino acids. The germline gives CDR1 SGHRS, CDR2 YFSETQ. Trimming left V 0 bases short and J 5 bases short, with 12 bases between. The chain's CDR3 is CASSLGAGSDEQYF. CDR3 coding DNA: TGCGCCAGCAGCTTGGGGGCAGGATCCGACGAGCAGTACTTC.

V usage is TRBV2 and J usage is TRBJ1-5; D is uncertain. The germline gives CDR1 SNHLY, CDR2 FYNNEI. CDR3 size: 14 residues. Trimming removed 6 bases from V and 4 bases from J, with 13 bases in between. In nucleotides, the CDR3 is TGTGCCAGCAGCCCAAAAGGTTTGAATCAGCCCCAGCATTTT. This encodes CASSPKGLNQPQHF.

This sequence joins TRBV9 and TRBJ2-3; either TRBD1 or TRBD2 may fit D (5 bases each). The CDR3 loop spans 17 amino acids. The germline V gene encodes CDR1 SGDLS and CDR2 YYNGEE. Trimming stripped 4 bases from V and 2 bases from J, with 20 bases between. The CDR3 DNA reads TGTGCCAGCAGCCCCCGGGACCTTCTCCTTCTCACAGATACGCAGTATTTT. It encodes CASSPRDLLLLTDTQYF.

This chain joins TRBV18 and TRBJ2-1, with no clear D. Per germline, CDR1 KGHSH and CDR2 LQKENI. The CDR3 is 14 amino acids. V lost 4 bases and J 2 bases, leaving 9 bases between the germline ends. CDR3 sequence reads: CASSLVRTYNEQFF. As DNA, the CDR3 is TGTGCCAGCTCACTGGTCAGAACCTACAATGAGCAGTTCTTC.

This clone was picked up one time. CDR3 sequence: CASSFGSHNEQFF. The CDR3 DNA is TGTGCCAGCAGCTTCGGGAGTCACAATGAGCAGTTCTTC. This chain links TRBV5-5 with TRBJ2-1, with D tentatively TRBD2 (6 bases). CDR1 and CDR2 from the germline V gene are SGHKS and YYEKEE (reference sequence). The CDR3 is 13 amino acids. V lost 2 bases, J lost 5 bases, and 8 bases lay in between.

This chain connects TRBV11-2 to TRBJ1-2, with a weak D call TRBD1 (6 bases). The V gene lost 1 base and the J gene lost 5 bases, with 17 bases spanning the gap. The CDR3 consists of 16 residues. Germline V lookup: CDR1 SGHAT, CDR2 FQNNGV. The CDR3: CASSLGWGHRYYGYTF. For the CDR3, the DNA is TGTGCCAGCAGCTTAGGATGGGGACACCGATATTATGGCTACACCTTC.

The chain joins TRBV7-7 to TRBJ2-5; D uncertain. The ends were cut back, 6 bases at V and 2 bases at J, with 10 bases in the middle. The CDR3 spans 13 residues. Germline V CDR1 and CDR2: SSHAT, FNYEAQ (reference sequence). The CDR3 region has the DNA TGTGCCAGCAGTCGGACCCCACAAGAGACCCAGTACTTC. This gives the protein CASSRTPQETQYF. The variable domain in full, with the rest retrieved from reference TRBV7-7 and TRBJ2-5, is GAGVSQSPRYKVTKRGQDVTLRCDPISSHATLYWYQQALGQGPEFLTYFNYEAQPDKSGLPSDRFSAERPEGSISTLTIQRTEQRDSAMYRCASSRTPQETQYFGPGTRLLVL.

The chain recombines TRBV7-3 with TRBJ2-3; 13 positions match TRBD2. CDR1 SGHTA and CDR2 FQGTGA come from the germline V gene. Trimming at V came to 0 bases and at J to 5 bases, leaving 8 bases not matched to a gene. The length of the CDR3 is 18 residues. The CDR3 DNA sequence: TGTGCCAGCAGCTTAACGAGGACTAGCGGGAGTCGGAGAGATACGCAGTATTTT. It translates to CASSLTRTSGSRRDTQYF.

This sequence joins TRBV18 and TRBJ2-7; D not resolved. Germline CDR1 reads KGHSH; CDR2 reads LQKENI. The CDR3 totals 14 residues. The germline V and J ends were trimmed by 3 bases and 2 bases, with 11 bases remaining between them. The CDR3 DNA reads as TGTGCCAGCTCACCGTCAGGTGCTACCTACGAGCAGTACTTC. It translates to CASSPSGATYEQYF. Drawing the rest from reference TRBV18 and TRBJ2-7, the complete variable domain is NAGVMQNPRHLVRRRGQEARLRCSPMKGHSHVYWYRQLPEEGLKFMVYLQKENIIDESGMPKERFSAEFPKEGPSILRIQQVVRGDSAAYFCASSPSGATYEQYFGPGTRLTVT.

V gene TRBV2 combines with J gene TRBJ2-7, with 15 bases that match TRBD2. V was clipped by 6 bases and J by 2 bases; unmatched bases: 5. The CDR3 length is 16 residues. The germline V gene encodes CDR1 SNHLY and CDR2 FYNNEI. This CDR3 is CASRYGTSGRPYEQYF. The CDR3 DNA is TGTGCCAGCAGGTACGGGACTAGCGGGAGGCCCTACGAGCAGTACTTC.

This clone was detected only once. The V call is TRBV5-1, the J call TRBJ2-1; 7 positions match TRBD2. CDR3 length: 14 amino acids. Germline V gene data show CDR1 as SGHRS and CDR2 as YFSETQ. Losses at the gene ends were 6 bases for V and 0 bases for J; bases not matched to a gene: 3. The DNA of the CDR3 is TGCGCCAGCACCGGGGGGAGCTCCTACAATGAGCAGTTCTTC. This gives the protein CASTGGSSYNEQFF.